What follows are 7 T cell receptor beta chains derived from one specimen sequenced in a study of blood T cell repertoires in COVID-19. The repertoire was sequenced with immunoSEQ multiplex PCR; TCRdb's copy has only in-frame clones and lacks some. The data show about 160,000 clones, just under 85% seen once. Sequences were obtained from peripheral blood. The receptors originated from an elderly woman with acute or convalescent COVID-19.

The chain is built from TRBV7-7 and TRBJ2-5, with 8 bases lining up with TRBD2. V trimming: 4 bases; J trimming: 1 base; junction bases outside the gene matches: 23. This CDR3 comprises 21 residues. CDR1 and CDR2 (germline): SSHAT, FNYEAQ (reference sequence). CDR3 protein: CASSSYYWGRRAGEIQETQYF. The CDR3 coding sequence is TGTGCCAGCAGCTCCTATTATTGGGGGAGGAGAGCGGGAGAGATCCAAGAGACCCAGTACTTC.

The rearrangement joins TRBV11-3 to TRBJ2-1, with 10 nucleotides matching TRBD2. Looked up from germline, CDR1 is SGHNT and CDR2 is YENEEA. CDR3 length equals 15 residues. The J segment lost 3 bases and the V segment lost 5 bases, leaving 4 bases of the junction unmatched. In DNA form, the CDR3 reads TGTGCCAGCAGCGGGGGGACTAGCGACTACAATGAGCAGTTCTTC. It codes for CASSGGTSDYNEQFF. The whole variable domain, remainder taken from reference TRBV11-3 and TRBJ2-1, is EAGVVQSPRYKIIEKKQPVAFWCNPISGHNTLYWYLQNLGQGPELLIRYENEEAVDDSQLPKDRFSAERLKGVDSTLKIQPAELGDSAVYLCASSGGTSDYNEQFFGPGTRLTVL.

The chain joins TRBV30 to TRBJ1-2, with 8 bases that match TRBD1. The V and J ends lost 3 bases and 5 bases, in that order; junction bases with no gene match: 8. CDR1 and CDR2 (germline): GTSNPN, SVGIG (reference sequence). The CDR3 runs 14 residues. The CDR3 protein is CAWRGSGQAYGYTF. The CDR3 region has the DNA TGTGCCTGGAGGGGGTCGGGACAGGCTTATGGCTACACCTTC. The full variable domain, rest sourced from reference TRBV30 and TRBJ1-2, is SQTIHQWPATLVQPVGSPLSLECTVEGTSNPNLYWYRQAAGRGLQLLFYSVGIGQISSEVPQNLSASRPQDRQFILSSKKLLLSDSGFYLCAWRGSGQAYGYTFGSGTRLTVV.

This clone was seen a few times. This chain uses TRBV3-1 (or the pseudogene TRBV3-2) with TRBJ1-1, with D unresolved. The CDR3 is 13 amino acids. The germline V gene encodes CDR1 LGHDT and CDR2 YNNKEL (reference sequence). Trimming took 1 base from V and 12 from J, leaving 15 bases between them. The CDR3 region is CASSQARSTETFF. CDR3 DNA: TGTGCCAGCAGCCAAGCCCGTTCAACCGAGACTTTCTTT.

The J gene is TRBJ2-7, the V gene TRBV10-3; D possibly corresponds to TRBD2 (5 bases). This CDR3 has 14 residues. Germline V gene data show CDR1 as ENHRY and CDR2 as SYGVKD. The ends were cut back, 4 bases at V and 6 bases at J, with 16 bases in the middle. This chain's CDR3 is CAISATYEGSEQYF. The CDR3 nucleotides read TGTGCCATCAGTGCCACCTACGAGGGATCCGAGCAGTACTTC.

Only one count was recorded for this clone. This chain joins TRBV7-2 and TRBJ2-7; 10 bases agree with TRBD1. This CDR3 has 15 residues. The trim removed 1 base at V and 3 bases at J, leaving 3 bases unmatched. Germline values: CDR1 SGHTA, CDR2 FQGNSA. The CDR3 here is CASSLGGDRGYEQYF. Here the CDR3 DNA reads TGTGCCAGCAGCTTAGGCGGGGACAGGGGCTACGAGCAGTACTTC.

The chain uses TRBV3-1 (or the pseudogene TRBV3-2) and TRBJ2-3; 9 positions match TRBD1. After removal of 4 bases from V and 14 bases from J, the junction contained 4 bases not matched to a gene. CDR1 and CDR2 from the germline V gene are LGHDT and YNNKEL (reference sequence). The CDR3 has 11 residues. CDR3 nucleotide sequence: TGTGCCAGCAGCCCAGGGACAGGGCGGTATTTT. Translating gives CASSPGTGRYF.